This T cell receptor beta chain emerged from a study of shared clonotypes between healthy human individuals. Whole-study context: The study drew on a couple of women and a few men aged 18 to 49 as donors. Study-level results: Few donors restricted represented genetic and exposure-history diversity.

Each of the donors was a healthy adult who was HIV-negative and had not had a recent acute infection or vaccination. The authors split each subset's genomic DNA evenly across several immunoSEQ plates. Some clones are missing from TCRdb's copy, which holds only in-frame ones; the method was immunoSEQ multiplex PCR. The sample consists of 530,000 or so clones, about 79% of them appearing once. This CDR3 has 16 residues. V lost 7 bases, J lost 6 bases, and 11 bases stayed unmatched. Germline V gene sequence: CDR1 MDHEN, CDR2 SYDVKM. Of note for this clone: The antigen remains undetermined.

The clonotype originates from a woman in her forties in good health. Some clones in this sample may be carry-over from other donors' samples. Sequenced input: PBMCs. This rearrangement joins TRBV28 to TRBJ2-3; 12 bases are a match to TRBD2. CDR3 nucleotide sequence: TGTGCCAGCACCGGGACTAGCGGGCCCCGATGGGATACGCAGTATTTT. Protein sequence: CASTGTSGPRWDTQYF.